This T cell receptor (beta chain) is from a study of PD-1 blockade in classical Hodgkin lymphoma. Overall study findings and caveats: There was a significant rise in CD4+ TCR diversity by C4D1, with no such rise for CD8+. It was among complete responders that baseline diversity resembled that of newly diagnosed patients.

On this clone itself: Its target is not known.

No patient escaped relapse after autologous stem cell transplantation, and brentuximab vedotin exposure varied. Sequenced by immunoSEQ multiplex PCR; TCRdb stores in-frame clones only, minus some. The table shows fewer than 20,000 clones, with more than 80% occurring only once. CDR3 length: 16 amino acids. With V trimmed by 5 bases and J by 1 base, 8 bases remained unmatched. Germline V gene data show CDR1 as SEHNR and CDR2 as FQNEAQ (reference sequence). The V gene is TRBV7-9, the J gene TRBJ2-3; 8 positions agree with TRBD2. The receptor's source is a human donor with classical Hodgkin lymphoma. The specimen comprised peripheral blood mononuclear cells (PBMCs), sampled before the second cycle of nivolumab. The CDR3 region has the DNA TGTGCCAGCAGCGCAAGCGGGGGAGGGGGCACAGATACGCAGTATTTT. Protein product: CASSASGGGGTDTQYF.